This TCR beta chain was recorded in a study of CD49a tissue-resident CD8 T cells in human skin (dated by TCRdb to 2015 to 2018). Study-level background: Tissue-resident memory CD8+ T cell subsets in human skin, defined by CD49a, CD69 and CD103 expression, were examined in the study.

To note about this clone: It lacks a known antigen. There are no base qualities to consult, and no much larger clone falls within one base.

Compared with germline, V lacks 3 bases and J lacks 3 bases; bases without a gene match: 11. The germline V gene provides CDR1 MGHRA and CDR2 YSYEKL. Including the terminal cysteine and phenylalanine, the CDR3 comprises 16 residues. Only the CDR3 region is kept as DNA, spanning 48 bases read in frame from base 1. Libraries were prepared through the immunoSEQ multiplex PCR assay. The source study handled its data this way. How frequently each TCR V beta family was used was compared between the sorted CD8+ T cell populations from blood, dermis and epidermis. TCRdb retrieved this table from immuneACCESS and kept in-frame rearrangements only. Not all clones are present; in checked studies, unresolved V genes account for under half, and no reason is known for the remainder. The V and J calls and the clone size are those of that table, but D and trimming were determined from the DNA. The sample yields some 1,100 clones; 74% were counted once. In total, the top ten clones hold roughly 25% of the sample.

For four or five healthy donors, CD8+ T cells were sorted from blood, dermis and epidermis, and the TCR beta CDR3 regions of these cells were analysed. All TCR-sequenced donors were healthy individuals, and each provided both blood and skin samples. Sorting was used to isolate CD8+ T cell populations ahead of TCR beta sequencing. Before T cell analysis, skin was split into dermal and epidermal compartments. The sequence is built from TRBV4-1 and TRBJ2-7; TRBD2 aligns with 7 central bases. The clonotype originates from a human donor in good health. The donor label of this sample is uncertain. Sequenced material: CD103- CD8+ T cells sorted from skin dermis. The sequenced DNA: TGCGCCAGCAGCCATAGGGGAACTAGCGCCTACTACGAGCAGTACTTC. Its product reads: CASSHRGTSAYYEQYF.